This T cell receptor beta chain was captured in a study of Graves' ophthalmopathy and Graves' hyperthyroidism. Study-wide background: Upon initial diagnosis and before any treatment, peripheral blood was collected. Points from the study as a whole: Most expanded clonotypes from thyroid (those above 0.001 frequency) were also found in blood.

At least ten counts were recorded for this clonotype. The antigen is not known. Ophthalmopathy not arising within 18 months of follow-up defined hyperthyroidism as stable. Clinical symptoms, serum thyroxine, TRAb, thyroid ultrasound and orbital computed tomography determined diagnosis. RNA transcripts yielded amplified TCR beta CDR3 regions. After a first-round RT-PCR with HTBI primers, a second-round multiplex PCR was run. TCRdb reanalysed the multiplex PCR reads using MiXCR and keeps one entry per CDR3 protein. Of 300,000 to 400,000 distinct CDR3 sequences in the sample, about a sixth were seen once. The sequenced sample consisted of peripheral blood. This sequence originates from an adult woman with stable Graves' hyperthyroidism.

The CDR3 is CASSMSARAKQYF. For the CDR3, the DNA is TGTGCCAGTAGTATGAGCGCCAGGGCAAAGCAGTACTTC. The J gene is TRBJ2-7, the V gene TRBV19, with D possibly matching TRBD1 (5 bases). Germline V lookup: CDR1 LNHDA, CDR2 SQIVND (reference sequence). The CDR3 is 13 amino acids. With 3 bases removed from V and 8 bases from J, the gap between germline ends came to 14 bases. Full variable domain (remainder filled in from reference TRBV19 and TRBJ2-7): DGGITQSPKYLFRKEGQNVTLSCEQNLNHDAMYWYRQDPGQGLRLIYYSQIVNDFQKGDIAEGYSVSREKKESFPLTVTSAQKNPTAFYLCASSMSARAKQYFGPGTRLTVT.